Listed here is a single TCR beta chain. Its target is unknown. From the RT-PCR reads, TCRdb called clonotypes with MiXCR, one entry per CDR3 protein. The sample comprises approximately 530,000 distinct CDR3 sequences, less than 10% of which are singletons, and 13% rests with the top ten. Per the germline V gene, CDR1 is SGHNT and CDR2 is YENEEA. J gave up 5 bases and V 4 bases, and 5 bases lay outside the gene matches. The CDR3 loop spans 15 amino acids. This sample is drawn from a study of response to subunit inactivated influenza vaccine. Study-level findings and limits: New T cells are recruited in small numbers by each seasonal influenza vaccination, according to the authors' suggestion.

This chain links TRBV11-3 with TRBJ2-2, with 9 bases lining up with TRBD1. The receptor was isolated from a man between 50 and 70 years old who received an inactivated influenza vaccine. This specimen consisted of PBMCs from blood, obtained less than 30 months after vaccination. DNA of the CDR3: TGTGCCAGCAGCTCTAACAGGGGGCGGACCGGGGAGCTGTTTTTT. This codes for CASSSNRGRTGELFF.